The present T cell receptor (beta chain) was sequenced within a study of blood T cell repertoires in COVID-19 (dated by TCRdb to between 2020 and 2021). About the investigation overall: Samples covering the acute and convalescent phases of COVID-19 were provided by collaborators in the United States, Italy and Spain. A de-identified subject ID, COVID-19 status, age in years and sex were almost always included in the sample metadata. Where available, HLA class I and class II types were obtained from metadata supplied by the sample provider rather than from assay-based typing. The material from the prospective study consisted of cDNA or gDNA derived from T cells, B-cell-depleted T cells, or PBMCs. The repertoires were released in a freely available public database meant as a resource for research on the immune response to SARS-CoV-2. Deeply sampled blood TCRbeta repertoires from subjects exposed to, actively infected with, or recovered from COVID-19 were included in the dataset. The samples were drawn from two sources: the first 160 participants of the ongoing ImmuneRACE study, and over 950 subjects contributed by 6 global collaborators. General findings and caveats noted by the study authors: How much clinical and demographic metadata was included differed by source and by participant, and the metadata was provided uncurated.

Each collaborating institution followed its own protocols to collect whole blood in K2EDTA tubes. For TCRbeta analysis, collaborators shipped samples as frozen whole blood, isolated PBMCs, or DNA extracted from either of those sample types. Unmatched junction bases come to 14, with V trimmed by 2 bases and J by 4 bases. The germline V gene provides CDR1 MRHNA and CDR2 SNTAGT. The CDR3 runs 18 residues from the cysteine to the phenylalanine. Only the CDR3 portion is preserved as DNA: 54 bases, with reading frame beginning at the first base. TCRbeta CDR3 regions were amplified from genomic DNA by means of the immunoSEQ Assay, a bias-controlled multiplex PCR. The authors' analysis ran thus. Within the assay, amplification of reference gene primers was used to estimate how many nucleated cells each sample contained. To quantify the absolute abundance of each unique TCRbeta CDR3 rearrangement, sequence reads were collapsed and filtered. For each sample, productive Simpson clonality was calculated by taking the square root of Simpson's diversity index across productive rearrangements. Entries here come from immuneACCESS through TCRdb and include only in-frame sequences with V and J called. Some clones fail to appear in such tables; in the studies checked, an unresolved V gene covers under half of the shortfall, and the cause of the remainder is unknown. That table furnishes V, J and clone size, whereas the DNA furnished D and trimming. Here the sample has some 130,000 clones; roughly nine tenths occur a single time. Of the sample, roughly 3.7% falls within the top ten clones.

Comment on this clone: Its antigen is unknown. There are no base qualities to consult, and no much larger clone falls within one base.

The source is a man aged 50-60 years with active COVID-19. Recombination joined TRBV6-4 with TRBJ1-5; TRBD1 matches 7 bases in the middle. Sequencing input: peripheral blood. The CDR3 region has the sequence CASSDQGGKGKGNQPQHF. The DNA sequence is TGTGCCAGCAGTGACCAGGGGGGTAAAGGGAAGGGAAATCAGCCCCAGCATTTT.